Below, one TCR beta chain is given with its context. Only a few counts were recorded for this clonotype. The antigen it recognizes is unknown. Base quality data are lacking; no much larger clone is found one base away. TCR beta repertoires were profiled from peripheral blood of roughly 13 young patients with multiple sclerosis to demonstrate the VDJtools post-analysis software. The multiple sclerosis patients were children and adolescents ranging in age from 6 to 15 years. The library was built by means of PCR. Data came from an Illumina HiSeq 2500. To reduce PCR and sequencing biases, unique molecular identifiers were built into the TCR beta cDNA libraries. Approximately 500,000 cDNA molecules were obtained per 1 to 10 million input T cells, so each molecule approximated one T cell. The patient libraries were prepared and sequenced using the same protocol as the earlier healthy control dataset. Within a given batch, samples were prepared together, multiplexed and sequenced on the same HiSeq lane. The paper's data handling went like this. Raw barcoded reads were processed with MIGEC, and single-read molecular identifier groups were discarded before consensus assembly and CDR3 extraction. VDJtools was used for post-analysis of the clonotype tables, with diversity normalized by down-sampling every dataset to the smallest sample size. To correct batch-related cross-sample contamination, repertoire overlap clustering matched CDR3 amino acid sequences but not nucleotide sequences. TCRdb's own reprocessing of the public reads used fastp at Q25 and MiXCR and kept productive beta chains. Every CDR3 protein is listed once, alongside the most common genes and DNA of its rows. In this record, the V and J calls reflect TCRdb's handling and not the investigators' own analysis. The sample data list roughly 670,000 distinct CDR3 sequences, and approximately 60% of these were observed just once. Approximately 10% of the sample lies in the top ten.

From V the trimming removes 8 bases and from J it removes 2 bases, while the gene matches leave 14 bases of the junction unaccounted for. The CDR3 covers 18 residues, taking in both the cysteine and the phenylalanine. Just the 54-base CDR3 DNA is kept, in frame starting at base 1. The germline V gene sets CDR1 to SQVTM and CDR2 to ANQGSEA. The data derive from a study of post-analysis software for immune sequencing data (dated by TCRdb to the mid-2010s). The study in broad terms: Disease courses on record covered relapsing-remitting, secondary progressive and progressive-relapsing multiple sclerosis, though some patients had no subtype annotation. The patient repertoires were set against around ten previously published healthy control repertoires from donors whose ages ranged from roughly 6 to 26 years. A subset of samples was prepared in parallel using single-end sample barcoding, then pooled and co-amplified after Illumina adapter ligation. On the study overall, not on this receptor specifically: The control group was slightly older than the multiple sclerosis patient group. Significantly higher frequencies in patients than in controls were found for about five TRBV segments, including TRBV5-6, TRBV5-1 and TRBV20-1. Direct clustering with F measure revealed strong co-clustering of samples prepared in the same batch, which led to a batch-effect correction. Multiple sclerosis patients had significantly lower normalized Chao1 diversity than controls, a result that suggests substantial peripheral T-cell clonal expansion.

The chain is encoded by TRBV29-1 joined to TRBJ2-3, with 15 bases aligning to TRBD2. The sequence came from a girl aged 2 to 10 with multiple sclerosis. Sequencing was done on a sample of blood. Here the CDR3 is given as CSMLRTSGRGSFTDTQYF. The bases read TGCAGCATGCTTAGGACTAGCGGGAGGGGCTCCTTCACAGATACGCAGTATTTT.